This T cell receptor (beta chain) was sequenced for a study of blood T cell repertoires in COVID-19. About the study: Collection of acute and convalescent COVID-19 samples took place in the United States, Italy and Spain. Sample material is recorded as cDNA or gDNA derived from T cells, B-cell-depleted T cells, or PBMCs.

As handled by the study authors: Estimated nucleated cell counts came from reference gene primer amplification. Sequenced by immunoSEQ multiplex PCR; TCRdb stores in-frame clones only, minus some. For V, J and clone size, that table is used; D and trimming come from the DNA. The sample includes approximately 160,000 clones, roughly four fifths seen only once; the top ten take around 13%. V shed 3 bases and J 5 bases; nucleotides not matched to a gene: 8. The CDR3 is 15 amino acids. Germline V gene data show CDR1 as MGHRA and CDR2 as YSYEKL. The origin of this receptor is a man aged 65-85 years who had recovered from COVID-19. The sample taken for sequencing was peripheral blood. The chain uses TRBV4-1 and TRBJ2-3, with TRBD2 matching 7 bases. The CDR3 loop reads CASSHDGREVDTQYF. The CDR3 nucleotides read TGCGCCAGCAGCCACGATGGACGGGAGGTAGATACGCAGTATTTT.